This T cell receptor (beta chain) originates from a study of T-cell reconstitution after alpha-beta-depleted transplantation in children. CDR1 DFQATT and CDR2 SNEGSKA come from the germline V gene (reference sequence). V was pared by 6 bases and J by 7 bases, with 13 bases between. The length of the CDR3 is 13 residues. Molecular barcoding with unique molecular identifiers was used for the TCRbeta library. From the PCR reads, TCRdb called clonotypes with MiXCR, one entry per CDR3 protein. The sample yields hundreds of thousands of distinct CDR3 sequences, roughly 17% seen once. Many counts were recorded for this clonotype.

This clonotype was obtained from a human donor who donated a stem cell graft to a child with acute myeloid leukemia. The sample consisted of PBMCs from the stem cell graft donor, taken from the stem cell graft. The rearrangement uses TRBV20-1 and TRBJ1-6; D gene uncertain. DNA for the CDR3: TGCAGTGCCAAGCGGTCCCAAAATTCACCCCTCCACTTT. Translated: CSAKRSQNSPLHF.